These 26 T cell receptor beta chains were all obtained from the same sample, sequenced in a study of response to subunit inactivated influenza vaccine (dated by TCRdb to the late 2010s). Libraries were made using RT-PCR. TCRdb lists the instrument as Illumina HiSeq 2500. The public reads were quality trimmed at Q25 with fastp and then assembled into clones with MiXCR by TCRdb, keeping productive beta chains. Entries are consolidated by CDR3 protein sequence, retaining the most common genes and DNA. The sample table holds some 540,000 distinct CDR3 sequences, of which roughly 23% were seen once. Together, the top ten hold around 2.8% of the sample. Another study also made use of these data, one on T cells expressing NK-cell markers. The second publication reports: TCR beta cDNA libraries were prepared using 5'RACE template switching, which introduced a universal primer site and unique molecular identifiers.

This specimen consisted of CD4+ T cells sorted from PBMCs, obtained 11 to 12 days after vaccination. These receptors were obtained from a man over 45 who received an inactivated influenza vaccine. Donor details come from another sample of the same person, matched by shared clones.

The gene calls are TRBV5-1 and TRBJ2-5; possibly TRBD2 for D (5 bases). Trimming shortened V by 0 bases and J by 3 bases, and 15 bases separated the two germline ends. The CDR3 sequence is 16 residues long. Germline CDR1 and CDR2: SGHRS and YFSETQ. CDR3 loop: CASSLALTRRKETQYF. The CDR3 coding sequence is TGCGCCAGCAGCTTGGCCCTCACTAGGAGGAAAGAGACCCAGTACTTC.

The V and J genes are TRBV27 and TRBJ2-1, with 7 positions matching TRBD1. Trimming removed 5 bases from V and 0 bases from J; junction bases left unmatched: 10. This CDR3 has 17 amino acids. Germline V gene sequence: CDR1 MNHEY, CDR2 SMNVEV (reference sequence). The CDR3 sequence: CASSLSTGTASYNEQFF. The DNA for the CDR3 is TGTGCCAGCAGTCTGTCGACCGGGACAGCCTCCTACAATGAGCAGTTCTTC.

This clonotype was recorded many times. The rearrangement links TRBV24-1 to TRBJ2-5; a weak D match, TRBD1 (6 bases). Germline V gene data show CDR1 as KGHDR and CDR2 as SFDVKD. This CDR3 is 15 amino acids long. The ends were cut back, 5 bases at V and 2 bases at J, with 14 bases in the middle. The CDR3 here is CATSAATGDQETQYF. The DNA for the CDR3 is TGTGCCACCAGTGCCGCGACAGGAGATCAAGAGACCCAGTACTTC.

V usage is TRBV25-1 and J usage is TRBJ1-2; D remains ambiguous. Trimming stripped 1 base from V and 8 bases from J, with 17 bases between. The CDR3 covers 15 residues. Germline V gene sequence: CDR1 MGHDK, CDR2 SYGVNS. The CDR3 loop reads CASSESALYSGGYTF. In nucleotides, the CDR3 is TGTGCCAGCAGTGAATCTGCCCTATATTCTGGCGGCTACACCTTC.

The gene calls are TRBV6-5 and TRBJ2-7; D is unresolved. This CDR3 has 15 residues. The germline CDR1 and CDR2 sequences are MNHEY and SVGAGI. Trimming pared 0 bases from V and 3 bases from J, leaving 12 bases between. The CDR3 reads CASSYSGNRFYEQYF. The CDR3 region has the DNA TGTGCCAGCAGTTACTCGGGTAACCGGTTCTACGAGCAGTACTTC.

J is TRBJ2-3 and V is TRBV6-2 or TRBV6-3, with 9 positions matching TRBD2. The CDR3 totals 17 residues. The germline V gene encodes CDR1 MNHEY and CDR2 SVGEGT. J gave up 5 bases and V 0 bases, and 9 bases lay outside the gene matches. The CDR3 DNA sequence: TGTGCCAGCAGTTACTCTTCTAGCGGGACCTGGAAAGATACGCAGTATTTT. This encodes CASSYSSSGTWKDTQYF.

J is TRBJ1-5 and V is TRBV20-1; the D gene is possibly TRBD1 (5 bases). The germline CDR1 and CDR2 sequences are DFQATT and SNEGSKA (reference sequence). Deletions cut 3 bases from V and 5 bases from J, with 11 bases between. CDR3 size: 13 residues. The CDR3 loop is CSASRQTDQPQHF. CDR3 in DNA: TGCAGTGCTAGTCGACAGACAGATCAGCCCCAGCATTTT.

The CDR3 sequence: CSASPPGTGYDEQYF. The DNA for the CDR3 is TGCAGTGCTAGCCCACCCGGGACAGGGTACGATGAGCAGTACTTC. The chain couples TRBV20-1 to TRBJ2-7, with 9 positions matching TRBD1. The trim removed 3 bases at V and 7 bases at J, leaving 13 bases unmatched. Germline V gives CDR1 DFQATT, CDR2 SNEGSKA (reference sequence). This CDR3 region has 15 residues.

The rearrangement links TRBV5-1 to TRBJ2-3; tentative D call: TRBD2 (5 bases). The ends were cut back, 4 bases at V and 1 base at J, with 16 bases in the middle. Germline CDR1 SGHRS, CDR2 YFSETQ. The CDR3 is made up of 16 amino acids. For the CDR3, the DNA is TGCGCCAGCAGCCCGCCGGCCCAACTAGGCACAGATACGCAGTATTTT. This encodes CASSPPAQLGTDTQYF.

The CDR3 loop is CASSPTRVEGEKLFF. DNA for the CDR3: TGTGCCAGCAGCCCTACCCGGGTTGAGGGTGAAAAACTGTTTTTT. The chain carries TRBV7-2 and TRBJ1-4; D unresolved. Between the trimmed V and J ends, which lost 5 bases and 7 bases, there was a span of 17 bases. Looked up from germline, CDR1 is SGHTA and CDR2 is FQGNSA. CDR3 length equals 15 residues.

This clonotype was counted only a few times. CDR3 sequence: CASRTDGQGYGYTF. CDR3 coding DNA: TGTGCCAGCAGAACGGACGGACAGGGCTATGGCTACACCTTC. This chain connects TRBV6-2 or TRBV6-3 to TRBJ1-2, with 8 bases fitting TRBD1. This CDR3 has 14 amino acids. The germline gives CDR1 MNHEY, CDR2 SVGEGT. The ends lost 6 bases at V and 4 bases at J; junction bases unmatched: 7.

The rearrangement uses TRBV2 and TRBJ2-2, with D possibly TRBD2 on 6 matching bases. The ends were cut back, 6 bases at V and 5 bases at J, with 10 bases in the middle. Germline V gene data show CDR1 as SNHLY and CDR2 as FYNNEI. The CDR3 is made up of 13 amino acids. CDR3 region: CASRASGTGELFF. The CDR3 DNA reads TGTGCCAGCAGAGCCAGCGGGACCGGGGAGCTGTTTTTT.

The gene calls are TRBV4-1 and TRBJ2-7; 9 bases fit TRBD2. The CDR3 spans 21 residues. After removal of 0 bases from V and 0 bases from J, the junction contained 18 bases not matched to a gene. Germline V gene data show CDR1 as MGHRA and CDR2 as YSYEKL. CDR3 bases: TGCGCCAGCAGCCAAGATATTTTCCCCAAAGGGAGTAGCGGGAGCTCCTACGAGCAGTACTTC. As protein: CASSQDIFPKGSSGSSYEQYF.

This clonotype appeared many times. J is TRBJ2-7 and V is TRBV6-1, with D tentatively TRBD1 (6 bases). Trimming shortened V by 5 bases and J by 6 bases, and 17 bases separated the two germline ends. This CDR3 is 14 amino acids long. CDR1 is MNHNS and CDR2 is SASEGT in the germline V gene. The CDR3 DNA sequence: TGTGCCAGCAGTCTCAGTTTACAGGGAGTCGAGCAGTACTTC. Translation gives CASSLSLQGVEQYF.

This clonotype was counted only a few times. The genes are TRBV12-3 or TRBV12-4 and TRBJ1-5; 9 nucleotides line up with TRBD1. V was pared by 5 bases and J by 6 bases, with 5 bases of the junction left unmatched. CDR3 length equals 14 residues. CDR3 DNA: TGTGCCAGCAGTCCACAGGGGGCCCGTCAGCCCCAGCATTTT. It encodes CASSPQGARQPQHF.

This clonotype was counted a few times. The rearrangement uses TRBV3-1 and TRBJ1-3; possible D gene TRBD1, 5 bases. The CDR3 length is 16 residues. The V gene's germline CDR1 is LGHDT and CDR2 YNNKEL (reference sequence). V dropped 1 base and J dropped 2 bases, with 12 bases sitting between them. The CDR3 region is CASSQVGQGAGNTIYF. The CDR3 DNA follows: TGTGCCAGCAGCCAAGTTGGACAAGGGGCTGGAAACACCATATATTTT.

This clonotype has just a few counts. The chain recombines TRBV20-1 with TRBJ2-5, with D uncertain. Germline values: CDR1 DFQATT, CDR2 SNEGSKA (reference sequence). This CDR3 region has 12 residues. Trimming cost V 5 bases and J 5 bases, with 12 bases left between them. The CDR3 sequence is CSASGLWETQYF. As DNA, the CDR3 is TGCAGTGCTTCCGGTTTGTGGGAGACCCAGTACTTC.

A few counts support this clonotype. The rearrangement joins TRBV5-1 to TRBJ2-2, with TRBD1 identical over 8 bases. The CDR3 spans 15 residues. V lost 4 bases to trimming and J lost 2 bases; unmatched junction nucleotides: 4. Germline V gives CDR1 SGHRS, CDR2 YFSETQ. DNA for the CDR3: TGCGCCAGCAGCCAACAGGGGGATAACACCGGGGAGCTGTTTTTT. It codes for CASSQQGDNTGELFF.

Written as DNA, the CDR3 is TGCGCCAGCAGCACGGGACTGTATTCCACAGATACGCAGTATTTT. Translated, it gives CASSTGLYSTDTQYF. V is TRBV5-1 and J is TRBJ2-3; possible D gene TRBD2, 6 bases. This CDR3 has 15 amino acids. Looked up from germline, CDR1 is SGHRS and CDR2 is YFSETQ. The V gene lost 4 bases and the J gene lost 2 bases, with 14 bases spanning the gap.

The chain couples TRBV6-2 or TRBV6-3 to TRBJ1-4, with D maybe TRBD1 (6 bases). Deletions cut 2 bases from V and 7 bases from J, with 11 bases between. This CDR3 comprises 14 residues. CDR1 is MNHEY and CDR2 is SVGEGT in the germline V gene. For the CDR3, the DNA is TGTGCCAGCAGTTACCGGGACAACAGTGAAAAACTGTTTTTT. Translated, it gives CASSYRDNSEKLFF.

The rearrangement links TRBV2 to TRBJ2-3, with D maybe TRBD2 (6 bases). The CDR3 runs 15 residues. V shed 4 bases and J shed 6 bases, with 17 bases lying between them. Germline CDR1 SNHLY, CDR2 FYNNEI. CDR3 in DNA: TGTGCCAGCAGTGGCCGGGACTCACAAACTGATACGCAGTATTTT. Translated: CASSGRDSQTDTQYF.

This chain uses TRBV12-3 or TRBV12-4 with TRBJ2-1; perhaps D is TRBD1 or TRBD2 (5 bases each). V gave up 8 bases and J gave up 1 base, with 9 bases separating them. This CDR3 has 13 amino acids. CDR3 coding DNA: TGTGCCAGCGGGGACGATTCCTACAATGAGCAGTTCTTC. Translated, it gives CASGDDSYNEQFF.

This clonotype was observed at least ten times. The genes are TRBV12-3 or TRBV12-4 and TRBJ1-2; 9 bases match TRBD1. Trimming removed 7 bases from V and 6 bases from J; junction bases left unmatched: 9. The CDR3 sequence is 14 residues long. As DNA, the CDR3 is TGTGCCAGCACCCGCCTGGGACAGGGTCATGGCTACACCTTC. This encodes CASTRLGQGHGYTF.

This clonotype was found many times. V usage is TRBV20-1 and J usage is TRBJ2-3; 8 nucleotides agree with TRBD2. The ends lost 5 bases at V and 2 bases at J; junction bases unmatched: 9. The CDR3 runs to 15 residues. In germline, CDR1 is DFQATT, CDR2 SNEGSKA (reference sequence). CDR3 nucleotides: TGCAGTGCTGAGAGGTCCGGACTAGCCACAGATACGCAGTATTTT. Protein: CSAERSGLATDTQYF.

There are a few counts of this clonotype. The rearrangement joins TRBV20-1 to TRBJ1-6, with 7 bases aligning to TRBD1. Germline-derived CDR1 and CDR2 are DFQATT and SNEGSKA (reference sequence). With V trimmed by 0 bases and J by 8 bases, 7 bases remained unmatched. The CDR3 runs to 15 residues. In DNA form, the CDR3 reads TGCAGTGCTAGAGATCGGGCAGGGGGGTATTCACCCCTCCACTTT. As protein: CSARDRAGGYSPLHF.

This clonotype appeared a few times. This rearrangement joins TRBV28 to TRBJ2-1, with 8 bases that match TRBD1. J was trimmed by 8 bases and V by 7 bases; bases with no gene match: 4. The germline V gene encodes CDR1 MDHEN and CDR2 SYDVKM. The CDR3 is 12 amino acids. This chain's CDR3 is CASTSGGYEQFF. CDR3 DNA sequence: TGTGCCAGCACCTCAGGGGGCTATGAGCAGTTCTTC.